The present TCR beta chain was sequenced within a study of blood T cell repertoires in COVID-19. Study-level information: Samples of COVID-19 (acute and convalescent) were obtained from the United States, Italy and Spain. The analysed material was cDNA or gDNA that came from T cells, B-cell-depleted T cells, or PBMCs.

The V and J ends lost 4 bases and 9 bases, in that order; junction bases with no gene match: 8. This CDR3 is 13 amino acids long. Germline loops: CDR1 LNHDA, CDR2 SQIVND (reference sequence). In the original analysis: Nucleated cell counts were estimated from reference gene primer amplification. The table came from immunoSEQ multiplex PCR; TCRdb's copy has only in-frame clones and leaves some out. V and J calls and clone size are as listed in that table; D and trimming were resolved from the DNA. The table includes 200,000 to 250,000 clones, 84% detected once. The clonotype originates from a woman older than 75 with active or convalescent COVID-19. The chain employs TRBV19 and TRBJ2-5, with 7 bases lining up with TRBD2. What was sequenced was peripheral blood. CDR3 sequence (DNA): TGTGCCAGTAGTACCGGCAGGCGGGAGTCCCAGTACTTC. Translation: CASSTGRRESQYF.